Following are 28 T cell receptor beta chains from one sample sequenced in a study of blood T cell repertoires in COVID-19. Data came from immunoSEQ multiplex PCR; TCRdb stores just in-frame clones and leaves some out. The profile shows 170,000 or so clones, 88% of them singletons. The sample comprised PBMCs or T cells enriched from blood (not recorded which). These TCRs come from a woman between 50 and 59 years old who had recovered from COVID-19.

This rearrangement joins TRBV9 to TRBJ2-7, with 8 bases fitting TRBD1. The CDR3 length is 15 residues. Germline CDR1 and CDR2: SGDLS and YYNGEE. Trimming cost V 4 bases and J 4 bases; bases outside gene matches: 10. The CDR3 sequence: CASSPFGTGVYEQYF. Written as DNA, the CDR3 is TGTGCCAGCAGCCCTTTCGGGACAGGCGTTTACGAGCAGTACTTC.

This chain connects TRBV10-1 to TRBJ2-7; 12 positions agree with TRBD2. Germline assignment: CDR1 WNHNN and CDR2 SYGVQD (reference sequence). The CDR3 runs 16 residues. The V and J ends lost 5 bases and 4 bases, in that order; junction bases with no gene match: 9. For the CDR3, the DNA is TGCGCCAGCAGTTCCGTCTCTAGCGGGGGGGCGTACGAGCAGTACTTC. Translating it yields CASSSVSSGGAYEQYF.

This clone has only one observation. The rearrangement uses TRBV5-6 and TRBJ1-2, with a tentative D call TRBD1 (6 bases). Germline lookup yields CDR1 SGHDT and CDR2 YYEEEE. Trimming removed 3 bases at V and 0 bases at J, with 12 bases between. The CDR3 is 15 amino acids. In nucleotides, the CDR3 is TGTGCCAGCAGCTGGGGGGGACACGCTAACTATGGCTACACCTTC. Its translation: CASSWGGHANYGYTF. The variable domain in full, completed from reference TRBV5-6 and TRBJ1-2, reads DAGVTQSPTHLIKTRGQQVTLRCSPKSGHDTVSWYQQALGQGPQFIFQYYEEEERQRGNFPDRFSGHQFPNYSSELNVNALLLGDSALYLCASSWGGHANYGYTFGSGTRLTVV.

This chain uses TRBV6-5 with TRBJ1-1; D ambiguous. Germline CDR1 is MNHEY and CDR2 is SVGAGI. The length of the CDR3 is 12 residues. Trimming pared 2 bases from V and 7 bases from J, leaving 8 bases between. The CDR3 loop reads CASSYSSGEAFF. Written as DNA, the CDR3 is TGTGCCAGCAGTTACAGCTCCGGTGAAGCTTTCTTT.

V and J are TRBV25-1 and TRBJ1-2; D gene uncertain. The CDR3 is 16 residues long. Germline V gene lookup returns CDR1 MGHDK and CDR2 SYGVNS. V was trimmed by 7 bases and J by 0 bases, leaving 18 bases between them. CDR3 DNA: TGTGCCAGCACCCCACCCCAGGCCACCACTAACTATGGCTACACCTTC. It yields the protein CASTPPQATTNYGYTF.

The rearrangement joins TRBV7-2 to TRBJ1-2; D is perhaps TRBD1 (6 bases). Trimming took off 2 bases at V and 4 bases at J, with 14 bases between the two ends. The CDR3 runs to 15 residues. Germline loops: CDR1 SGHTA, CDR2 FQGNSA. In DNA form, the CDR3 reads TGTGCCAGCAGCTTAATAGGGGGTTCGGGCTATGGCTACACCTTC. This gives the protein CASSLIGGSGYGYTF.

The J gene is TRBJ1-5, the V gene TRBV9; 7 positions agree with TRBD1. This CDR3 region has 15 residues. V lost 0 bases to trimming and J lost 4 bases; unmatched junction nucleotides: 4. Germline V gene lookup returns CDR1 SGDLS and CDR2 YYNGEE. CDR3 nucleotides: TGTGCCAGCAGCGTAGCCGGGACAGAGAATCAGCCCCAGCATTTT. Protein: CASSVAGTENQPQHF. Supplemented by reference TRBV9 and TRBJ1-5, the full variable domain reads DSGVTQTPKHLITATGQRVTLRCSPRSGDLSVYWYQQSLDQGLQFLIQYYNGEERAKGNILERFSAQQFPDLHSELNLSSLELGDSALYFCASSVAGTENQPQHFGDGTRLSIL.

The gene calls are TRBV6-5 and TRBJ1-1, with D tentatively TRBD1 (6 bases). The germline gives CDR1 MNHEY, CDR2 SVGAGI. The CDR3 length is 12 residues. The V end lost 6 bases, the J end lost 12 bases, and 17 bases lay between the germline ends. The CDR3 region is CASRLLGQGTFF. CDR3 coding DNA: TGTGCCAGCAGGCTCCTGGGGCAGGGGACTTTCTTT.

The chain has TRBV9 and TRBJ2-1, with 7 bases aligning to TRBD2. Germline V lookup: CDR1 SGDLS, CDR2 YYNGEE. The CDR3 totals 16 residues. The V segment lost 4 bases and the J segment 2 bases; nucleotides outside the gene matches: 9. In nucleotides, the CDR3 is TGTGCCAGCAGCCCTGGGGGACTAACCCCCTACAATGAGCAGTTCTTC. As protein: CASSPGGLTPYNEQFF.

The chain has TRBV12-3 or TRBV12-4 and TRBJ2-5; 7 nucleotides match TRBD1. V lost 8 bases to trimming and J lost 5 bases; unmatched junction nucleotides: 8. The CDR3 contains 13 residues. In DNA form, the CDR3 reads TGTGCCAGCCCCTTGGACAGGTCCGAGACCCAGTACTTC. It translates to CASPLDRSETQYF.

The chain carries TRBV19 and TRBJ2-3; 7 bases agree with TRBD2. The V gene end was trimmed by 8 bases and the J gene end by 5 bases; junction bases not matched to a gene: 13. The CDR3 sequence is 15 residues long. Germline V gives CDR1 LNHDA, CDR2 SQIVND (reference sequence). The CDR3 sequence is CASSSSGTGLDTQYF. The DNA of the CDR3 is TGTGCCAGTTCTTCGAGCGGGACGGGCCTAGATACGCAGTATTTT.

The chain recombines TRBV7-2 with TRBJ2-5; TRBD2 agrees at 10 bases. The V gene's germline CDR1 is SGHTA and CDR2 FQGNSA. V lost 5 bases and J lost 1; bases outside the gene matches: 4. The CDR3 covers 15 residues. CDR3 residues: CASSLSGGTQETQYF. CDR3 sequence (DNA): TGTGCCAGCAGCCTTAGCGGGGGGACCCAAGAGACCCAGTACTTC.

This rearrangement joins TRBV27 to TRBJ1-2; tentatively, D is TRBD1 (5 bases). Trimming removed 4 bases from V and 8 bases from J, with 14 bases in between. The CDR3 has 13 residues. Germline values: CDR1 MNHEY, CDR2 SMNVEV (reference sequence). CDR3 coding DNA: TGTGCCAGCAGTTCGACCAGGGAAAGGGGCTACACCTTC. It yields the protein CASSSTRERGYTF.

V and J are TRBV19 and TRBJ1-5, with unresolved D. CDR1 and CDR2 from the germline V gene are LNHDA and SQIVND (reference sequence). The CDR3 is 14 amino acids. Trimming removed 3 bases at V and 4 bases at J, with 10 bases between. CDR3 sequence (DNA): TGTGCCAGTAGTATGGACGGGGTTAATCAGCCCCAGCATTTT. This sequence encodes CASSMDGVNQPQHF. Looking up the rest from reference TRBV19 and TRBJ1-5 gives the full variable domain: DGGITQSPKYLFRKEGQNVTLSCEQNLNHDAMYWYRQDPGQGLRLIYYSQIVNDFQKGDIAEGYSVSREKKESFPLTVTSAQKNPTAFYLCASSMDGVNQPQHFGDGTRLSIL.

CDR3 nucleotide sequence: TGTGCCAGCAGCTTGGAGGGGTACGGGGAGCTGTTTTTT. Protein sequence: CASSLEGYGELFF. The chain recombines TRBV5-6 with TRBJ2-2; D might be TRBD1 (5 bases). The CDR3 length is 13 residues. Deletions cut 0 bases from V and 7 bases from J, with 7 bases between. Germline loops: CDR1 SGHDT, CDR2 YYEEEE.

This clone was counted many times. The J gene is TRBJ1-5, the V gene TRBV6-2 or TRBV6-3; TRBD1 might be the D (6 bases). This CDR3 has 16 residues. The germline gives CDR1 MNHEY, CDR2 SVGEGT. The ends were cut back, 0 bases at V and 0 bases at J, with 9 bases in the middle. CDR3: CASSYSSGDSNQPQHF. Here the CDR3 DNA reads TGTGCCAGCAGTTACTCGTCAGGGGATAGCAATCAGCCCCAGCATTTT.

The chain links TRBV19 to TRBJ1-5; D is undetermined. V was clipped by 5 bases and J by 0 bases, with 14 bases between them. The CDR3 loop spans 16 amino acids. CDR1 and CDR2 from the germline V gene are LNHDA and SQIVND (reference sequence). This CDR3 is CASSPTSPHSNQPQHF. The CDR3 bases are TGTGCCAGTAGTCCGACATCCCCCCATAGCAATCAGCCCCAGCATTTT.

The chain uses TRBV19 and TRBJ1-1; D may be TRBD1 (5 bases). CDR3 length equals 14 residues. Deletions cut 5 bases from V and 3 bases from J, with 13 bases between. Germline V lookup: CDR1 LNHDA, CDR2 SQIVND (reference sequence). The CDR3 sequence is CASSPDGGDTEAFF. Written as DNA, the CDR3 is TGTGCCAGTAGTCCCGATGGGGGGGACACTGAAGCTTTCTTT.

The CDR3 loop is CASSEAREPSIYGYTF. As DNA, the CDR3 is TGTGCCAGCAGTGAAGCGCGGGAGCCTTCGATTTATGGCTACACCTTC. The chain is built from TRBV6-1 and TRBJ1-2, with D uncertain. Germline assignment: CDR1 MNHNS and CDR2 SASEGT. Trimming stripped 0 bases from V and 5 bases from J, with 16 bases between. This CDR3 has 16 amino acids.

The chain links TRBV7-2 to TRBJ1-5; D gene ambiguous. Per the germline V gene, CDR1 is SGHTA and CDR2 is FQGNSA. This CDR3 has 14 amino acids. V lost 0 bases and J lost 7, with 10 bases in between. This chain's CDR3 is CASSLARSVQPQHF. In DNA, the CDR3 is TGTGCCAGCAGCTTAGCACGCAGTGTACAGCCCCAGCATTTT. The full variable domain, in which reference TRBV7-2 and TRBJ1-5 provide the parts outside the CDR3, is GAGVSQSPSNKVTEKGKDVELRCDPISGHTALYWYRQSLGQGLEFLIYFQGNSAPDKSGLPSDRFSAERTGGSVSTLTIQRTQQEDSAVYLCASSLARSVQPQHFGDGTRLSIL.

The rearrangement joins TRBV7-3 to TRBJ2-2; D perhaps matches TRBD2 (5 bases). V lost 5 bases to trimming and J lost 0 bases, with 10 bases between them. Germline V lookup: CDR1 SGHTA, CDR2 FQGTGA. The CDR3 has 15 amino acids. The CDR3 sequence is CASSPGNSNTGELFF. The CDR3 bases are TGTGCCAGCAGCCCGGGAAATTCGAACACCGGGGAGCTGTTTTTT.

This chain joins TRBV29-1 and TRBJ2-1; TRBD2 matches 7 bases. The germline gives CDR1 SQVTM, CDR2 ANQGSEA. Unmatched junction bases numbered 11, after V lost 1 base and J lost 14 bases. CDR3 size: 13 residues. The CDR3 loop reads CSVEGLLVGGKFF. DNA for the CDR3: TGCAGCGTTGAAGGACTACTAGTCGGGGGGAAGTTCTTC.

The CDR3 here is CATSDSGQGRYEQYF. As DNA, the CDR3 is TGTGCCACCAGTGACTCTGGACAGGGCAGATACGAGCAGTACTTC. This chain links TRBV24-1 with TRBJ2-7, with 8 nucleotides matching TRBD1. CDR3 length equals 15 residues. The trim removed 4 bases at V and 4 bases at J, leaving 8 bases unmatched. Germline CDR1 is KGHDR and CDR2 is SFDVKD.

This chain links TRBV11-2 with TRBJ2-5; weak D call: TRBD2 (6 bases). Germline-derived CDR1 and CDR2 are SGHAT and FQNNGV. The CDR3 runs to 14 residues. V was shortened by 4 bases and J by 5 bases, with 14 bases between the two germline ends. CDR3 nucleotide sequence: TGTGCCAGCAGCTCCCGAGCGGGTTGGGAGACCCAGTACTTC. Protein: CASSSRAGWETQYF.

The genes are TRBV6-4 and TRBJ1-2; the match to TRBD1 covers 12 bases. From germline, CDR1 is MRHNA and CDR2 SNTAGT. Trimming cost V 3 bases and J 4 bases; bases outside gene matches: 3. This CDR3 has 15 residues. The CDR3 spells CASSEGTGGGYGYTF. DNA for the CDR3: TGTGCCAGCAGTGAAGGGACAGGGGGCGGCTATGGCTACACCTTC.

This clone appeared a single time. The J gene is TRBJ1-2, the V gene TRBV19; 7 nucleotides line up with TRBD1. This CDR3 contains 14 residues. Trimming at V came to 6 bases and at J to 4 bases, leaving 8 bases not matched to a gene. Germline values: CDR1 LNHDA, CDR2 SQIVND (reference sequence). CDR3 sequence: CASSQTGDPYGYTF. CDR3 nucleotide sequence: TGTGCCAGTAGCCAAACAGGGGACCCCTATGGCTACACCTTC.

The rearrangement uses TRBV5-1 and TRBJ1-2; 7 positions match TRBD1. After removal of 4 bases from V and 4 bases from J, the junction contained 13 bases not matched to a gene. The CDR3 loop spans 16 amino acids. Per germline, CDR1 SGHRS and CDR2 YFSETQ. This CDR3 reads CASSRTFGTDLYGYTF. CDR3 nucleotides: TGCGCCAGCAGCCGAACCTTCGGGACAGATCTCTATGGCTACACCTTC. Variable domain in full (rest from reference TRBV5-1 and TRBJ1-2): KAGVTQTPRYLIKTRGQQVTLSCSPISGHRSVSWYQQTPGQGLQFLFEYFSETQRNKGNFPGRFSGRQFSNSRSEMNVSTLELGDSALYLCASSRTFGTDLYGYTFGSGTRLTVV.

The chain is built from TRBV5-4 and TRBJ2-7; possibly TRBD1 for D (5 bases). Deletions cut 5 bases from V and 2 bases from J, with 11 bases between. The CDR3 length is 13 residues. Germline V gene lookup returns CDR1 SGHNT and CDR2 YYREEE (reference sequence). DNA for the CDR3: TGTGCCAGCAGTGGAGACAGCCCCTACGAGCAGTACTTC. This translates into CASSGDSPYEQYF. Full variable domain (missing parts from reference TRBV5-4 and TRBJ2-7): ETGVTQSPTHLIKTRGQQVTLRCSSQSGHNTVSWYQQALGQGPQFIFQYYREEENGRGNFPPRFSGLQFPNYSSELNVNALELDDSALYLCASSGDSPYEQYFGPGTRLTVT.